This T cell receptor (beta chain) was identified during a study of blood T cell repertoires in COVID-19. V lost 5 bases and J lost 3, with 5 bases in between. This CDR3 spans 11 amino acids. The V gene's germline CDR1 is SEHNR and CDR2 FQNEAQ (reference sequence). Original methodology: Counts of nucleated cells, estimated from reference gene primer amplification, were obtained. The protocol was immunoSEQ multiplex PCR, while the TCRdb copy is restricted to in-frame clones and leaves out a portion. V and J calls plus clone size are reproduced from that table; the DNA served to infer D and trimming. In the table there are 200,000 to 250,000 clones, roughly 84% of which are singletons. This clone appeared once.

This TCR was recovered from a woman aged 80 or older with acute or convalescent COVID-19. The sequenced material came from peripheral blood. This chain links TRBV7-9 with TRBJ2-7; the D is unclear. The CDR3 DNA is TGTGCCAGCAGCGGAGTCTACGAGCAGTACTTC. It is translated as CASSGVYEQYF.